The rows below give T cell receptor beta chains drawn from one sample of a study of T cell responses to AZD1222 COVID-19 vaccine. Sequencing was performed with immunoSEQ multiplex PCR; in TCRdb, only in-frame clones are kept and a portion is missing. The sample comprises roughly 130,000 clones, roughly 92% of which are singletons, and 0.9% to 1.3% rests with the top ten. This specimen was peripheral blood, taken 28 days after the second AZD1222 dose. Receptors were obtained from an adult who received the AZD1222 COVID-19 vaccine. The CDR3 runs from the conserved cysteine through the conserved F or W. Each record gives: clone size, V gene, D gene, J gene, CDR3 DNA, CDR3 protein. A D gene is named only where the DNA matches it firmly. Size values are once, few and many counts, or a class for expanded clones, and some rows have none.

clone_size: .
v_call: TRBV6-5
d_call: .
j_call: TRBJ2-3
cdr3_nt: TGTGCCAGCACCCGCTCTAGCACAGATACGCAGTATTTT
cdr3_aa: CASTRSSTDTQYF

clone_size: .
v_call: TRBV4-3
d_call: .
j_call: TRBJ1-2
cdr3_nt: TGCGCCAGCAGCCAAGATCCCTCGGGGGGCTACACCTTC
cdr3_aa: CASSQDPSGGYTF

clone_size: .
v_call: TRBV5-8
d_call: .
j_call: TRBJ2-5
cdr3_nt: TGTGCCAGCAGCTTGGGGGCTATAGAGACCCAGTACTTC
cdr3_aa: CASSLGAIETQYF

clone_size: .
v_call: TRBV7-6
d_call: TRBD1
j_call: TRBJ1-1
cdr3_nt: TGTGCCAGCAGCTCGGGACAGGGGGCCCGCACTGAAGCTTTCTTT
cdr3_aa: CASSSGQGARTEAFF

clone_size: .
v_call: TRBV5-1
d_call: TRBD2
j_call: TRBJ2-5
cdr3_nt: TGCGCCAGCAGCTCGACTAGCGGGAGGAGAGAGACCCAGTACTTC
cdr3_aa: CASSSTSGRRETQYF

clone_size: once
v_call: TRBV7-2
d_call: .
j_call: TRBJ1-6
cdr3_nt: TGTGCCAGCAGAGAGTCAGGGAATTCACCCCTCCACTTT
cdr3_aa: CASRESGNSPLHF

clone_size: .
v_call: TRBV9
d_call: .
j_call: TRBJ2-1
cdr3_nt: TGTGCCAGCAGCCCCGGGTCCAATGAGCAGTTCTTC
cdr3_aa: CASSPGSNEQFF

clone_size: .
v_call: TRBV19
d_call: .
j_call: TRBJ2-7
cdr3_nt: TGTGCCAGTAGTAGTGGCAGGGGGGTCCACGAGCAGTACTTC
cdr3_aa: CASSSGRGVHEQYF

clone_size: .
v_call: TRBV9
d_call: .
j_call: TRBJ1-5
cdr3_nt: TGTGCCAGCAGCGTAGAGGAGGATCAGCCCCAGCATTTT
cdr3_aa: CASSVEEDQPQHF

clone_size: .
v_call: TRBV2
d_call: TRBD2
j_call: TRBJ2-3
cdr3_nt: TGTGCCAGCAGGGGACTAGCGGGGGGCTTAGTGGATACGCAGTATTTT
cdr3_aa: CASRGLAGGLVDTQYF

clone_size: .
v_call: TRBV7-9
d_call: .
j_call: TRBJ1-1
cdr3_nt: TGTGCCAGCAGCTTAACGGGTCAGTTGAACACTGAAGCTTTCTTT
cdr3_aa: CASSLTGQLNTEAFF

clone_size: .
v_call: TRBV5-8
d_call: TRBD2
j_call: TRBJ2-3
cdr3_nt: TGTGCCAGCAGCTTGGGAGCGGGACCCTCAACAGATACGCAGTATTTT
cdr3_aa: CASSLGAGPSTDTQYF

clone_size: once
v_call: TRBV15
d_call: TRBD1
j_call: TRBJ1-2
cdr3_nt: TGTGCCACCAGCAGAGGCGGACAGGGAGGAGGCTACACCTTC
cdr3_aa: CATSRGGQGGGYTF

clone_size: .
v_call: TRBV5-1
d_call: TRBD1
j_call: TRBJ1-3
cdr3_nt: TGCGCCAGCAGCGGACAGGGGGCGATTGGAAACACCATATATTTT
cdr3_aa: CASSGQGAIGNTIYF

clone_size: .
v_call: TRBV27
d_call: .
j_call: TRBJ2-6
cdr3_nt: TGTGCCAGCAGTTTTACAGCCTCCTCTGGGGCCAACGTCCTGACTTTC
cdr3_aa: CASSFTASSGANVLTF

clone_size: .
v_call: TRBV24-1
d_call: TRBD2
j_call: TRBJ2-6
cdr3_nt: TGTGCCACCAGTGATAGCCGGGAGGTGATGGCGACTGGGGCCAACGTCCTGACTTTC
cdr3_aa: CATSDSREVMATGANVLTF

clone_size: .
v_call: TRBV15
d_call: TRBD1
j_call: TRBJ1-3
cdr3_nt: TGTGCCACCAGGGGAGAGAACAGGGGAGCTGGAAACACCATATATTTT
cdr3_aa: CATRGENRGAGNTIYF

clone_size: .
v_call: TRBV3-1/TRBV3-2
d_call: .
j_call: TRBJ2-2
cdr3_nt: TGTGCCAGCAGCCAGGGACTTCTGGACACCGGGGAGCTGTTTTTT
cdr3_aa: CASSQGLLDTGELFF

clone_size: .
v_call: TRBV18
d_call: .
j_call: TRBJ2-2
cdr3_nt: TGTGCCAGCTCACCACAGGGCGCCGGGGAGCTGTTTTTT
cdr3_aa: CASSPQGAGELFF

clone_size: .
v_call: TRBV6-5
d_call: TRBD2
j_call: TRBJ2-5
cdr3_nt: TGTGCCAGCAGTTTAGCGGGGGGGCCCCAAGAGACCCAGTACTTC
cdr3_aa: CASSLAGGPQETQYF

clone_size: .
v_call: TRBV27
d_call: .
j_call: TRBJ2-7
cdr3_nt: TGTGCCAGCAGGTTCCGAGGGAGAGACGAGCAGTACTTC
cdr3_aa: CASRFRGRDEQYF

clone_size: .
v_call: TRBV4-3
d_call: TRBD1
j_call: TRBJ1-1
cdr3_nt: TGCGCCAGCAGCCGCTCAGGACAGGGAGCTACTGAAGCTTTCTTT
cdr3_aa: CASSRSGQGATEAFF

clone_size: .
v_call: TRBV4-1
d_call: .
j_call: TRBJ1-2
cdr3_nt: TGCGCCAGCAGCCAAGGTGTACAGGATGGCTACACCTTC
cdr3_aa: CASSQGVQDGYTF

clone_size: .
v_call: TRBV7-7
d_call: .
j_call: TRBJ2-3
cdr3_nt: TGTGCCAGCAGCCAAGGACAGCCAGATACGCAGTATTTT
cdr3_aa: CASSQGQPDTQYF

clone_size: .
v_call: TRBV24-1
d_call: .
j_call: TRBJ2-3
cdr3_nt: TGTGCCACCAGTGACAGGGCCAACACAGATACGCAGTATTTT
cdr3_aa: CATSDRANTDTQYF

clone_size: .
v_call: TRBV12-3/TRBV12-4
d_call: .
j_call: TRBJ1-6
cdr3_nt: TGTGCCAGCAGTTCGCGTGATTCACCCCTCCACTTT
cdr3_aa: CASSSRDSPLHF

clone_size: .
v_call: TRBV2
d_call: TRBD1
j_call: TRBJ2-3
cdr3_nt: TGTGCCAGCAGTGAGCGCGGGACAGGGACAGATACGCAGTATTTT
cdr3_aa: CASSERGTGTDTQYF

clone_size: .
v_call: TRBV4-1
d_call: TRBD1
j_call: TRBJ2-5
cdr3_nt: TGCGCCAGCAGCCAAGATCTAGGAACAGGGGGAGAGACCCAGTACTTC
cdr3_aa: CASSQDLGTGGETQYF

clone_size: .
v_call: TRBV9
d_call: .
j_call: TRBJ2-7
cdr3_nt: TGTGCCAGCAGCGCGAACGCCGTAGAGGGTGAGCAGTACTTC
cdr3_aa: CASSANAVEGEQYF

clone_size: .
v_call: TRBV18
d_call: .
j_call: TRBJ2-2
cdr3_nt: TGTGCCAGCTCACCGTCCCTAGCGCCGGGAACGGAGGGGGAGCTGTTTTTT
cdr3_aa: CASSPSLAPGTEGELFF

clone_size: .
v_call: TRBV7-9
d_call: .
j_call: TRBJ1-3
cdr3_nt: TGTGCCAGCAGCTTTTCCGGAAACACCATATATTTT
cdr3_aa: CASSFSGNTIYF

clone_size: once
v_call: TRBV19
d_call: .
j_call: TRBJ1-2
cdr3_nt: TGTGCCAGTAGTATTGGTAGTGATCATGGCTACACCTTC
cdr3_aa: CASSIGSDHGYTF

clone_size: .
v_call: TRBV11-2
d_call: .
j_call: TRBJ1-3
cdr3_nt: TGTGCCAGCAGCCGCACCGAACCGGGTGGCTCTGGAAACACCATATATTTT
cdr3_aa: CASSRTEPGGSGNTIYF

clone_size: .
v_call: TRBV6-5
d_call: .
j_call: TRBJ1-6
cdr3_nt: TGTGCTACCTCTGAGGGCTTAGGATCACCCCTCCACTTT
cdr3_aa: CATSEGLGSPLHF

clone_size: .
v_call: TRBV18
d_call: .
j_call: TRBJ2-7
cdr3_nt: TGTGCCAGCTCACCTGAGGGGACCGAGCAGTACTTC
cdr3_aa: CASSPEGTEQYF

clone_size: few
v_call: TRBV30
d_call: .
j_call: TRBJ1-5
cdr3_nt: TGTGCCTTCCAACAATATAGCAATCAGCCCCAGCATTTT
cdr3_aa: CAFQQYSNQPQHF

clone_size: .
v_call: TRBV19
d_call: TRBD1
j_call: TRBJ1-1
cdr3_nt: TGTGCCAGTAGTATAGGCCGGGACAGCACTGAAGCTTTCTTT
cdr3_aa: CASSIGRDSTEAFF